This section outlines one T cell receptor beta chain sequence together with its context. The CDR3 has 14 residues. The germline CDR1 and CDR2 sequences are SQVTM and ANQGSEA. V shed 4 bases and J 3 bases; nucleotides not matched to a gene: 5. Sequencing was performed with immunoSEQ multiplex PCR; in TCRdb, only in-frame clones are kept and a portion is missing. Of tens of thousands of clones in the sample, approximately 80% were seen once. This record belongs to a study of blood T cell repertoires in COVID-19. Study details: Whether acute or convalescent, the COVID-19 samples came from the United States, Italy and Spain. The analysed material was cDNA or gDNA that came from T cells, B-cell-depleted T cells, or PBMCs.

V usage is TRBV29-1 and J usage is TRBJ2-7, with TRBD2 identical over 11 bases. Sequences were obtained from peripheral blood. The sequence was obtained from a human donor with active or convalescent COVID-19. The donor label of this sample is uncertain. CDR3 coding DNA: TGCAGCGTTGTTAGTAGCGGGAGGGGCTACGAGCAGTACTTC. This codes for CSVVSSGRGYEQYF.